Below, 16 T cell receptor beta chains from the same sample are listed, as sequenced in a study of PD-1 blockade in classical Hodgkin lymphoma. Each patient relapsed following autologous stem cell transplantation, and prior brentuximab vedotin exposure differed. Measured with immunoSEQ multiplex PCR; TCRdb has only the in-frame clones, and not every one. The sample holds 25,000 to 30,000 clones, 71% seen once. Sample: peripheral blood mononuclear cells (PBMCs), taken before the second cycle of nivolumab. Every receptor here comes from a human donor with classical Hodgkin lymphoma.

V usage is TRBV19 and J usage is TRBJ1-1; tentatively, D is TRBD1 (5 bases). V was shortened by 2 bases and J by 6 bases, with 10 bases between the two germline ends. CDR1 and CDR2 from the germline V gene are LNHDA and SQIVND (reference sequence). The CDR3 is 13 residues long. CDR3 bases: TGTGCCAGTAGTATAATGAAGGGGTCTGAAGCTTTCTTT. Its protein product is CASSIMKGSEAFF.

The chain is built from TRBV9 and TRBJ2-1; tentative D call: TRBD1 (6 bases). Germline-derived CDR1 and CDR2 are SGDLS and YYNGEE. V was cut by 8 bases and J by 7 bases, with 16 bases left in between. The CDR3 is 13 amino acids. The CDR3 nucleotides read TGTGCCAGTGGGTCAGGGGCACCTAATGAGCAGTTCTTC. Its protein product is CASGSGAPNEQFF.

This clone was counted only a few times. The chain combines TRBV28 with TRBJ2-1; 9 bases agree with TRBD2. The germline V gene encodes CDR1 MDHEN and CDR2 SYDVKM. V lost 2 bases to trimming and J lost 2 bases; unmatched junction nucleotides: 10. The CDR3 runs to 18 residues. CDR3 DNA sequence: TGTGCCAGCAGTTTACCCCAGGGAGCGGGGGGTACCTACAATGAGCAGTTCTTC. Translating gives CASSLPQGAGGTYNEQFF.

This chain uses TRBV4-3 with TRBJ1-5; 8 positions agree with TRBD1. CDR3 length equals 20 residues. Germline V gives CDR1 LGHNA, CDR2 YSLEER. J was trimmed by 0 bases and V by 0 bases; bases with no gene match: 13. The CDR3 spells CASSQDYGRGLRYSNQPQHF. In DNA form, the CDR3 reads TGCGCCAGCAGCCAAGACTATGGCAGGGGGCTGAGATATAGCAATCAGCCCCAGCATTTT.

This clone was seen a few times. The chain is built from TRBV19 and TRBJ2-7; TRBD1 aligns across 8 bases. Germline V lookup: CDR1 LNHDA, CDR2 SQIVND (reference sequence). The CDR3 consists of 13 residues. Unmatched junction bases numbered 9, after V lost 10 bases and J lost 4 bases. CDR3 amino acids: CATRQGSKYEQYF. In DNA, the CDR3 is TGTGCCACAAGACAGGGGTCCAAGTACGAGCAGTACTTC.

The genes are TRBV30 and TRBJ1-5; 8 bases are a match to TRBD1. The V and J ends lost 3 bases and 5 bases, in that order; junction bases with no gene match: 6. The CDR3 length is 14 residues. In germline, CDR1 is GTSNPN, CDR2 SVGIG (reference sequence). DNA of the CDR3: TGTGCCTGGAGCACAGGGGGAGCAGATCAGCCCCAGCATTTT. It specifies CAWSTGGADQPQHF.

V gene TRBV18 combines with J gene TRBJ2-3; D is undetermined. Trimming took 2 bases from V and 2 from J, leaving 11 bases between them. The CDR3 sequence is 15 residues long. Germline lookup yields CDR1 KGHSH and CDR2 LQKENI. CDR3 region: CASSPSPLNTDTQYF. The CDR3 bases are TGTGCCAGCTCACCAAGTCCCCTAAACACAGATACGCAGTATTTT. The variable domain in full, with the rest retrieved from reference TRBV18 and TRBJ2-3, is NAGVMQNPRHLVRRRGQEARLRCSPMKGHSHVYWYRQLPEEGLKFMVYLQKENIIDESGMPKERFSAEFPKEGPSILRIQQVVRGDSAAYFCASSPSPLNTDTQYFGPGTRLTVL.

About this clone itself: The same CDR3 can be traced to other DNA sequences in this sample. This chain joins TRBV19 and TRBJ1-2; possible D gene TRBD1, 6 bases. In germline, CDR1 is LNHDA, CDR2 SQIVND (reference sequence). Between the trimmed V and J ends, which lost 5 bases and 6 bases, there was a span of 10 bases. This CDR3 is 12 amino acids long. The CDR3, as DNA: TGTGCCAGTAGTCCCAGACAGGATGGCTACACCTTC. Protein: CASSPRQDGYTF.

V is TRBV7-9 and J is TRBJ2-3, with 9 bases lining up with TRBD2. V shed 4 bases, J shed 1 base, and the junction held 6 bases outside the gene matches. The CDR3 extends over 16 amino acids. CDR1 is SEHNR and CDR2 is FQNEAQ in the germline V gene (reference sequence). CDR3 DNA sequence: TGTGCCAGCAGCTGGGGATTAGCGGGGGGCACAGATACGCAGTATTTT. Its protein product is CASSWGLAGGTDTQYF.

The chain links TRBV10-3 to TRBJ1-4, with no clear D. This CDR3 contains 13 residues. Per germline, CDR1 ENHRY and CDR2 SYGVKD. The V gene lost 2 bases and the J gene lost 9 bases, with 10 bases spanning the gap. The DNA for the CDR3 is TGTGCCATCAGTGAGGGGATGACTAAAAAACTGTTTTTT. Its translation is CAISEGMTKKLFF.

This clone was observed a few times. The V call is TRBV6-6, the J call TRBJ1-4; D perhaps matches TRBD1 (5 bases). Per germline, CDR1 MNHNY and CDR2 SVGAGI (reference sequence). This CDR3 has 15 residues. Trimming left V 6 bases short and J 3 bases short, with 14 bases between. CDR3 loop: CASRQGHGANEKLFF. CDR3 DNA sequence: TGTGCCAGCAGGCAGGGCCACGGGGCTAATGAAAAACTGTTTTTT.

The chain is built from TRBV6-9 and TRBJ2-2; weak D call: TRBD2 (6 bases). CDR1 is MNHGY, CDR2 SVAAGI, per germline. V was pared by 5 bases and J by 4 bases, with 11 bases between. This CDR3 region has 14 residues. CDR3 DNA: TGTGCCAGCAGTCCCGGGACTCTCACCGGGGAGCTGTTTTTT. The encoded protein is CASSPGTLTGELFF.

The chain employs TRBV5-1 and TRBJ1-1; maybe TRBD1 (5 bases). Germline V gene lookup returns CDR1 SGHRS and CDR2 YFSETQ. V dropped 2 bases and J dropped 1 base, with 9 bases sitting between them. The CDR3 runs 14 residues. The CDR3 DNA is TGCGCCAGCAGCTTACCAGGGCCGAACACTGAAGCTTTCTTT. The encoded protein is CASSLPGPNTEAFF.

V gene TRBV4-3 combines with J gene TRBJ2-5; D possibly matches TRBD1 or TRBD2 (7 bases each). CDR1 and CDR2 from the germline V gene are LGHNA and YSLEER. Trimming shortened V by 3 bases and J by 5 bases, and 16 bases separated the two germline ends. The CDR3 is made up of 15 amino acids. Written as DNA, the CDR3 is TGCGCCAGCAGCCAGAGGGGAGGGGGCACCGAGACCCAGTACTTC. The encoded protein is CASSQRGGGTETQYF.

This chain links TRBV5-1 with TRBJ2-2; D unclear. The V and J ends lost 4 bases and 3 bases respectively, with 1 base between them. This CDR3 has 11 residues. Germline loops: CDR1 SGHRS, CDR2 YFSETQ. CDR3 nucleotide sequence: TGCGCCAGCAGCGACACCGGGGAGCTGTTTTTT. It yields the protein CASSDTGELFF.

The chain joins TRBV29-1 to TRBJ2-7; TRBD1 aligns across 10 bases. The CDR3 spans 15 residues. J lost 0 bases, V lost 4 bases, and 6 bases had no gene match. Germline V lookup: CDR1 SQVTM, CDR2 ANQGSEA. CDR3 residues: CSVVGTGVGSYEQYF. As DNA, the CDR3 is TGCAGCGTTGTAGGGACAGGGGTCGGCTCCTACGAGCAGTACTTC.